The 32 T cell receptor beta chains presented below share a single source sample, sequenced in a study of vaccination effects on CD4 cells after COVID-19. Measured with immunoSEQ multiplex PCR; TCRdb has only the in-frame clones, and not every one. The repertoire holds 25,000 to 30,000 clones, with 74% as singletons. Antigen-specific CD4+ T cells expanded by the ViraFEST assay with viral peptide pools were then sequenced. Once cultured for under 11 days, the cells underwent separation to obtain CD4+ T cells. Of the BNT162b2 and mRNA-1273 vaccines, participants received two doses of one or the other. These receptors have no identified antigens. The sequencing here drew on CD4+ T cells from PBMCs cultured with HCoV-229E spike peptides, taken after COVID-19 vaccination. The receptor set was obtained from a human donor who received a COVID-19 vaccine.

The chain couples TRBV6-5 to TRBJ1-2; tentatively, D is TRBD1 (5 bases). Germline CDR1 is MNHEY and CDR2 is SVGAGI. This CDR3 is built from 14 residues. The ends were cut back, 6 bases at V and 4 bases at J, with 15 bases in the middle. The CDR3 bases are TGTGCCAGCAGGGAGGCCGGGACCCTCTATGGCTACACCTTC. This translates into CASREAGTLYGYTF.

This chain links TRBV5-1 with TRBJ1-2; the D is unclear. With 4 bases removed from V and 0 bases from J, the gap between germline ends came to 7 bases. From germline, CDR1 is SGHRS and CDR2 YFSETQ. The CDR3 spans 13 residues. Here the CDR3 DNA reads TGCGCCAGCAGCCTCAATACTAACTATGGCTACACCTTC. Translated: CASSLNTNYGYTF.

J is TRBJ1-1 and V is TRBV3-1 (or the pseudogene TRBV3-2); D perhaps matches TRBD1 (6 bases). Germline loops: CDR1 LGHDT, CDR2 YNNKEL (reference sequence). The length of the CDR3 is 16 residues. With 1 base removed from V and 1 base from J, the gap between germline ends came to 13 bases. CDR3 protein: CASSQASRGQNTEAFF. The CDR3, as DNA: TGTGCCAGCAGCCAAGCCTCGCGGGGGCAGAACACTGAAGCTTTCTTT.

J is TRBJ2-7 and V is TRBV11-3; 11 bases match TRBD2. The CDR3 is 19 residues long. The V gene end was trimmed by 3 bases and the J gene end by 3 bases; junction bases not matched to a gene: 16. CDR1 and CDR2 (germline): SGHNT, YENEEA. The CDR3, as DNA: TGTGCCAGCAGCTTGGTAAAGGGACTAGCGGTCCCCCAAAACTACGAGCAGTACTTC. Amino acids: CASSLVKGLAVPQNYEQYF.

V usage is TRBV6-4 and J usage is TRBJ2-1, with D unclear. V was trimmed by 2 bases and J by 2 bases, leaving 4 bases between them. Germline V gives CDR1 MRHNA, CDR2 SNTAGT. CDR3 length equals 13 residues. The CDR3: CASSDETYNEQFF. Here the CDR3 DNA reads TGTGCCAGCAGTGACGAGACCTACAATGAGCAGTTCTTC.

The genes are TRBV5-1 and TRBJ1-1; D may be TRBD1 (5 bases). V was clipped by 3 bases and J by 3 bases, with 9 bases between them. Germline assignment: CDR1 SGHRS and CDR2 YFSETQ. This CDR3 is 13 amino acids long. DNA of the CDR3: TGCGCCAGCAGCTCGACGACAGACACTGAAGCTTTCTTT. It yields the protein CASSSTTDTEAFF.

The rearrangement uses TRBV18 and TRBJ1-2; a weak D match, TRBD1 (5 bases). Germline V gives CDR1 KGHSH, CDR2 LQKENI. This CDR3 is 15 amino acids long. V was clipped by 3 bases and J by 4 bases, with 15 bases between them. Here the CDR3 DNA reads TGTGCCAGCTCACCTCAAACAGGCGACCTCTATGGCTACACCTTC. Residues: CASSPQTGDLYGYTF. Based on the CDR3 plus reference TRBV18 and TRBJ1-2, the full variable domain is NAGVMQNPRHLVRRRGQEARLRCSPMKGHSHVYWYRQLPEEGLKFMVYLQKENIIDESGMPKERFSAEFPKEGPSILRIQQVVRGDSAAYFCASSPQTGDLYGYTFGSGTRLTVV.

The V gene is TRBV4-1, the J gene TRBJ2-7; possibly TRBD2 for D (5 bases). Trimming pared 1 base from V and 6 bases from J, leaving 13 bases between. The CDR3 sequence is 14 residues long. The germline gives CDR1 MGHRA, CDR2 YSYEKL. The CDR3 sequence is CASSQALRDSEQYF. The CDR3 nucleotides are TGCGCCAGCAGCCAAGCTCTACGGGATAGCGAGCAGTACTTC.

The rearrangement joins TRBV19 to TRBJ1-6; the match to TRBD1 covers 9 bases. The ends lost 5 bases at V and 10 bases at J; junction bases unmatched: 6. Germline V gives CDR1 LNHDA, CDR2 SQIVND (reference sequence). The CDR3 loop spans 14 amino acids. CDR3 DNA sequence: TGTGCCAGTAGTCCGGGGACAGGGCTCTCACCCCTCCACTTT. It specifies CASSPGTGLSPLHF.

This clone came up a few times. The chain combines TRBV4-1 with TRBJ2-7; no reliable D call. Between the trimmed V and J ends, which lost 0 bases and 2 bases, there was a span of 14 bases. Germline CDR1 reads MGHRA; CDR2 reads YSYEKL. This CDR3 has 16 amino acids. The CDR3 reads CASSQDLLPLTYEQYF. CDR3 nucleotide sequence: TGCGCCAGCAGCCAAGATCTCCTACCACTTACCTACGAGCAGTACTTC.

The chain has TRBV6-1 and TRBJ2-7; 9 nucleotides agree with TRBD2. The CDR3 spans 15 residues. V lost 2 bases, J lost 0 bases, and 2 bases stayed unmatched. Germline CDR1 and CDR2: MNHNS and SASEGT. CDR3 DNA: TGTGCCAGCAGTGAACTAGCGGGGAGCTCCTACGAGCAGTACTTC. Its translation is CASSELAGSSYEQYF.

The rearrangement uses TRBV5-6 and TRBJ2-1; 8 bases map to TRBD1. V dropped 2 bases and J dropped 1; count of bases not matched to a gene: 11. The CDR3 is 18 residues long. Germline CDR1 and CDR2: SGHDT and YYEEEE. CDR3 sequence: CASSFGDRKKRSYNEQFF. The DNA for the CDR3 is TGTGCCAGCAGCTTTGGGGACAGGAAAAAGCGTTCCTACAATGAGCAGTTCTTC.

The V and J genes are TRBV3-1 (or the pseudogene TRBV3-2) and TRBJ1-6; 8 nucleotides match TRBD1. In germline, CDR1 is LGHDT, CDR2 YNNKEL (reference sequence). The V and J ends lost 3 bases and 10 bases, in that order; junction bases with no gene match: 11. The CDR3 loop spans 16 amino acids. The CDR3 nucleotides are TGTGCCAGCAGCCAGGAGACAGGGGCGGATGGGTCACCCCTCCACTTT. It is translated as CASSQETGADGSPLHF.

The chain uses TRBV3-1 (or the pseudogene TRBV3-2) and TRBJ2-7; no reliable D call. The CDR3 spans 13 residues. V was clipped by 3 bases and J by 2 bases, with 8 bases between them. Germline V lookup: CDR1 LGHDT, CDR2 YNNKEL (reference sequence). The CDR3 is CASSQLLTYEQYF. In nucleotides, the CDR3 is TGTGCCAGCAGCCAGCTACTAACCTACGAGCAGTACTTC.

This chain connects TRBV5-1 to TRBJ1-2; possible D gene TRBD1, 6 bases. The CDR3 is made up of 12 amino acids. V lost 4 bases, J lost 3 bases, and 7 bases lay in between. CDR1 and CDR2 from the germline V gene are SGHRS and YFSETQ. CDR3 protein: CASSRTDYGYTF. The CDR3 nucleotides read TGCGCCAGCAGCAGGACAGACTATGGCTACACCTTC.

This chain uses TRBV24-1 with TRBJ2-5; maybe TRBD2 (5 bases). From germline, CDR1 is KGHDR and CDR2 SFDVKD. V lost 9 bases and J lost 1, with 8 bases in between. CDR3 length equals 12 residues. CDR3: CATREIQETQYF. The CDR3 region has the DNA TGTGCCACCCGGGAAATCCAAGAGACCCAGTACTTC.

This chain links TRBV4-2 with TRBJ1-2, with 7 bases matching TRBD1. The germline gives CDR1 LGHNA, CDR2 YNFKEQ. The V gene end was trimmed by 3 bases and the J gene end by 0 bases; junction bases not matched to a gene: 7. The CDR3 consists of 16 residues. The CDR3 is CASSQTGTDANYGYTF. The CDR3 DNA reads as TGTGCCAGCAGCCAGACCGGGACAGACGCTAACTATGGCTACACCTTC.

The chain is built from TRBV3-1 (or the pseudogene TRBV3-2) and TRBJ2-3; no definite D call. The CDR3 consists of 13 residues. Germline V gives CDR1 LGHDT, CDR2 YNNKEL (reference sequence). V was clipped by 4 bases and J by 2 bases, with 7 bases between them. The CDR3 nucleotides are TGTGCCAGCAGCCGAGGCCCCACAGATACGCAGTATTTT. It is translated as CASSRGPTDTQYF.

V usage is TRBV7-9 and J usage is TRBJ1-2; weak D call: TRBD1 (5 bases). V gave up 4 bases and J gave up 2 bases, with 11 bases separating them. The CDR3 runs to 14 residues. From germline, CDR1 is SEHNR and CDR2 FQNEAQ (reference sequence). CDR3 residues: CASSSLRANYGYTF. CDR3 in DNA: TGTGCCAGCAGCTCCCTCAGGGCCAACTATGGCTACACCTTC.

This clone has just one count. The chain is built from TRBV18 and TRBJ1-4, with TRBD1 identical over 9 bases. V shed 5 bases, J shed 7 bases, and the junction held 17 bases outside the gene matches. Germline assignment: CDR1 KGHSH and CDR2 LQKENI. The CDR3 totals 18 residues. The CDR3 DNA sequence: TGTGCCAGCTCAGCCAAACCGGGACAGGGAATTTTCGGTGAAAAACTGTTTTTT. Protein product: CASSAKPGQGIFGEKLFF.

The table lists this clone with a few counts. V usage is TRBV24-1 and J usage is TRBJ1-3, with D unclear. V lost 3 bases and J 8 bases, leaving 28 bases between the germline ends. The germline V gene has CDR1 KGHDR and CDR2 SFDVKD. This CDR3 comprises 19 residues. The CDR3 nucleotides are TGTGCCACCAGTGATCCCCGACTTTGTGGTCCGCCGAAAGGCTACACCATATATTTT. Its protein product is CATSDPRLCGPPKGYTIYF.

The rearrangement links TRBV19 to TRBJ1-1; a possible D gene is TRBD1 (5 bases). Looked up from germline, CDR1 is LNHDA and CDR2 is SQIVND (reference sequence). V was shortened by 6 bases and J by 1 base, with 9 bases between the two germline ends. The CDR3 is 13 amino acids. This CDR3 reads CASSRTRNTEAFF. The CDR3 DNA reads TGTGCCAGTAGCAGGACACGGAACACTGAAGCTTTCTTT.

The chain couples TRBV6-6 to TRBJ2-1; D perhaps matches TRBD1 (6 bases). The germline V gene has CDR1 MNHNY and CDR2 SVGAGI (reference sequence). The CDR3 is 16 residues long. V shed 5 bases and J shed 2 bases, with 16 bases lying between them. Here the CDR3 reads CASSRPGHSPYNEQFF. DNA of the CDR3: TGTGCCAGCAGTCGACCGGGACATAGCCCCTACAATGAGCAGTTCTTC.

The gene calls are TRBV10-3 and TRBJ1-1; TRBD1 is a possible D gene (6 bases). CDR3 length equals 14 residues. Germline CDR1 is ENHRY and CDR2 is SYGVKD. Trimming took off 6 bases at V and 10 bases at J, with 21 bases between the two ends. The CDR3 coding sequence is TGTGCCATCAGGGGTCCGGTAGCGGGGGCGACAGCTTTCTTT. It codes for CAIRGPVAGATAFF.

The chain combines TRBV5-6 with TRBJ2-2; no clear D gene. V gave up 0 bases and J gave up 1 base, with 1 base separating them. The CDR3 loop spans 13 amino acids. CDR1 SGHDT and CDR2 YYEEEE come from the germline V gene. The CDR3 DNA sequence: TGTGCCAGCAGCTTGGGGAACACCGGGGAGCTGTTTTTT. Its protein product is CASSLGNTGELFF.

CDR3 DNA: TGTGCCAGCAGCCAAGCAGGGCAGGGGACTGAAGCTTTCTTT. It codes for CASSQAGQGTEAFF. The chain carries TRBV3-1 (or the pseudogene TRBV3-2) and TRBJ1-1, with D perhaps TRBD1 (6 bases). Germline V CDR1 and CDR2: LGHDT, YNNKEL (reference sequence). Trimming cost V 1 base and J 5 bases, with 11 bases left between them. CDR3 length equals 14 residues.

This clone has just a few counts. The V gene is TRBV6-5, the J gene TRBJ2-5, with 11 bases identical to TRBD2. The junction had 6 bases not matched to a gene; V was cut back by 5 bases and J by 4 bases. Germline V gene sequence: CDR1 MNHEY, CDR2 SVGAGI. This CDR3 has 15 residues. For the CDR3, the DNA is TGTGCCAGCAGTCCGCTAGCGGGGGGAGGAGAGACCCAGTACTTC. This codes for CASSPLAGGGETQYF.

The chain combines TRBV2 with TRBJ2-5; D call uncertain. Germline V gene data show CDR1 as SNHLY and CDR2 as FYNNEI. Trimming removed 4 bases from V and 2 bases from J, with 8 bases in between. The CDR3 contains 13 residues. CDR3: CASSAQPQETQYF. The CDR3 bases are TGTGCCAGCAGTGCACAGCCGCAAGAGACCCAGTACTTC.

This clone was picked up one time. J is TRBJ1-4 and V is TRBV4-1; 10 bases are shared with TRBD1. The CDR3 totals 16 residues. Trimming cost V 1 base and J 8 bases; bases outside gene matches: 7. Germline V gene sequence: CDR1 MGHRA, CDR2 YSYEKL. Here the CDR3 reads CASSQVGTGVQEKLFF. As DNA, the CDR3 is TGCGCCAGCAGCCAAGTGGGGACAGGGGTGCAAGAAAAACTGTTTTTT.

In its sample, this clone was seen a few times. CDR3 protein: CASSPSSPGLDEKLFF. The CDR3 DNA follows: TGTGCCAGCTCACCGTCGTCTCCAGGTTTGGATGAAAAACTGTTTTTT. The V gene is TRBV18, the J gene TRBJ1-4; D gene uncertain. The V and J ends lost 3 bases and 6 bases respectively, with 17 bases between them. The V gene's germline CDR1 is KGHSH and CDR2 LQKENI. The CDR3 sequence is 16 residues long.

The chain carries TRBV20-1 and TRBJ1-1; D unclear. Germline loops: CDR1 DFQATT, CDR2 SNEGSKA (reference sequence). V lost 5 bases and J 6 bases, leaving 10 bases between the germline ends. The CDR3 spans 11 residues. CDR3: CSAYDDSEAFF. DNA for the CDR3: TGCAGTGCTTACGACGATTCTGAAGCTTTCTTT.

The V call is TRBV5-1, the J call TRBJ1-4, with 8 positions matching TRBD1. The CDR3 is made up of 15 amino acids. Germline-derived CDR1 and CDR2 are SGHRS and YFSETQ. The V gene end was trimmed by 4 bases and the J gene end by 7 bases; junction bases not matched to a gene: 9. CDR3 amino acids: CASSMQQGVREKLFF. The CDR3 DNA follows: TGCGCCAGCAGCATGCAACAGGGGGTTCGTGAAAAACTGTTTTTT.